Listed here are 20 T cell receptor beta chains from one sample, sequenced in a study of identical twins. Using its own MiXCR run on the 5' RACE reads, TCRdb lists one record per CDR3 protein. The repertoire holds under 400,000 distinct CDR3 sequences, with about 9% as singletons. Sequencing used naive T cells sorted from blood. The origin of the receptors is a woman aged 50 to 60 in good health.

This clonotype was counted between two and nine times. The genes are TRBV12-3 or TRBV12-4 and TRBJ2-7; D is possibly TRBD1 (6 bases). V was cut by 9 bases and J by 9 bases, with 36 bases left in between. This CDR3 is 18 amino acids long. The CDR3: CARVYRDGDIFPLLGQYV. The CDR3 coding sequence is TGTGCCAGAGTATACCGGGACGGGGACATTTTCCCCCTCTTAGGGCAGTACGTC.

This clonotype was picked up a small number of times. The genes are TRBV7-2 and TRBJ2-3; possibly TRBD2 for D (6 bases). The ends were cut back, 2 bases at V and 0 bases at J, with 9 bases in the middle. Per the germline V gene, CDR1 is SGHTA and CDR2 is FQGNSA. The CDR3 contains 15 residues. CDR3 residues: CASSLRRASTDTQYF. CDR3 bases: TGTGCCAGCAGCTTACGGAGGGCCAGCACAGATACGCAGTATTTT.

This clonotype has just a few counts. The chain carries TRBV5-1 and TRBJ2-7; 8 bases are shared with TRBD2. There are 15 residues in the CDR3. Germline CDR1 is SGHRS and CDR2 is YFSETQ. J gave up 0 bases and V 4 bases, and 6 bases lay outside the gene matches. This chain's CDR3 is CASSGVAGSSYEQYF. The CDR3 coding sequence is TGCGCCAGCAGCGGCGTAGCGGGGAGCTCCTACGAGCAGTACTTC.

This clonotype was picked up a small number of times. The CDR3 protein is CAISESTGGNQPQHF. The CDR3 DNA is TGTGCCATCAGTGAGTCTACAGGGGGCAATCAGCCCCAGCATTTT. The chain has TRBV10-3 and TRBJ1-5; 7 nucleotides align to TRBD1. The CDR3 is made up of 15 amino acids. The V segment lost 0 bases and the J segment 2 bases; nucleotides outside the gene matches: 1. Looked up from germline, CDR1 is ENHRY and CDR2 is SYGVKD.

J is TRBJ2-1 and V is TRBV12-3 or TRBV12-4, with 14 bases lining up with TRBD2. The trim removed 6 bases at V and 6 bases at J, leaving 7 bases unmatched. The CDR3 is 16 residues long. The CDR3, as DNA: TGTGCCAGCAGGCTAACCGGGACTAGCGGGAGCAATGAGCAGTTCTTC. It yields the protein CASRLTGTSGSNEQFF.

This clonotype was seen ten or more times. The V gene is TRBV12-3 or TRBV12-4, the J gene TRBJ2-5; weak D call: TRBD1 (5 bases). This CDR3 comprises 12 residues. V was clipped by 3 bases and J by 4 bases, with 6 bases between them. In DNA form, the CDR3 reads TGTGCCAGCAGTTTTAGGGGAGAGACCCAGTACTTC. Residues: CASSFRGETQYF.

This clonotype was seen only a few times. The chain has TRBV11-2 and TRBJ1-2, with D possibly being TRBD1 (6 bases). This CDR3 is built from 12 residues. The germline V gene has CDR1 SGHAT and CDR2 FQNNGV. V lost 8 bases and J 2 bases, leaving 9 bases between the germline ends. In nucleotides, the CDR3 is TGTGCCAGCGCGAGGGGGAACTATGGCTACACCTTC. It codes for CASARGNYGYTF.

This clonotype has a handful of counts. The chain carries TRBV30 and TRBJ2-4, with 8 bases aligning to TRBD2. Germline loops: CDR1 GTSNPN, CDR2 SVGIG (reference sequence). The CDR3 consists of 14 residues. Losses at the gene ends were 2 bases for V and 6 bases for J; bases not matched to a gene: 6. This chain's CDR3 is CAWSKAGERNIQYF. In DNA form, the CDR3 reads TGTGCCTGGAGTAAAGCGGGAGAACGAAACATTCAGTACTTC.

This clonotype showed up just a few times. This chain links TRBV9 with TRBJ2-7, with a possible D match to TRBD2 (5 bases). The CDR3 extends over 16 amino acids. Germline V gene sequence: CDR1 SGDLS, CDR2 YYNGEE. V lost 4 bases and J lost 0, with 17 bases in between. The CDR3 nucleotides read TGTGCCAGCAGCCGAACTTCGGAGGTCCTCTCCTACGAGCAGTACTTC. Amino acids: CASSRTSEVLSYEQYF.

The sample holds many counts of this clonotype. V usage is TRBV7-6 and J usage is TRBJ2-7, with 8 bases aligning to TRBD1. The CDR3 spans 13 residues. Germline CDR1 reads SGHVS; CDR2 reads FNYEAQ. Trimming at V came to 5 bases and at J to 4 bases, leaving 4 bases not matched to a gene. CDR3 sequence: CASSPRTGYEQYF. The CDR3 bases are TGTGCCAGCAGCCCAAGGACAGGGTACGAGCAGTACTTC.

This clonotype was recorded a few times. This rearrangement joins TRBV6-5 to TRBJ2-1, with D unresolved. Germline loops: CDR1 MNHEY, CDR2 SVGAGI. The CDR3 covers 14 residues. The ends were cut back, 2 bases at V and 6 bases at J, with 11 bases in the middle. As DNA, the CDR3 is TGTGCCAGCAGTTACAATACTCTTTTCAATGAGCAGTTCTTC. This translates into CASSYNTLFNEQFF.

There are a few counts of this clonotype. V usage is TRBV5-1 and J usage is TRBJ2-7; D is unclear. Per the germline V gene, CDR1 is SGHRS and CDR2 is YFSETQ. CDR3 length: 12 amino acids. V lost 4 bases to trimming and J lost 6 bases, with 11 bases between them. This CDR3 reads CASSPTPSEQYF. Written as DNA, the CDR3 is TGCGCCAGCAGCCCCACCCCTTCCGAGCAGTACTTC.

The genes are TRBV9 and TRBJ2-7; D gene ambiguous. V lost 7 bases and J 3 bases, leaving 5 bases between the germline ends. The germline CDR1 and CDR2 sequences are SGDLS and YYNGEE. CDR3 length: 10 amino acids. The CDR3 bases are TGTGCCAGCCCTAACTACGAGCAGTACTTC. As protein: CASPNYEQYF.

V and J are TRBV5-1 and TRBJ2-3; TRBD1 or TRBD2 may be the D gene (5 bases each). Germline loops: CDR1 SGHRS, CDR2 YFSETQ. The V gene lost 2 bases and the J gene lost 0 bases, with 13 bases spanning the gap. CDR3 length: 16 amino acids. The CDR3 loop reads CASSFSAGSSTDTQYF. DNA for the CDR3: TGCGCCAGCAGCTTCTCGGCAGGGAGTAGCACAGATACGCAGTATTTT.

This clonotype has more than one count but fewer than ten. The chain recombines TRBV14 with TRBJ1-2; D gene uncertain. Trimming stripped 1 base from V and 4 bases from J, with 10 bases between. There are 14 residues in the CDR3. CDR1 is SGHDN, CDR2 FVKESK, per germline. The CDR3 bases are TGTGCCAGCAGCCAAGTGCCGGATCCCTATGGCTACACCTTC. Residues: CASSQVPDPYGYTF. The full variable domain, completed using reference TRBV14 and TRBJ1-2, is EAGVTQFPSHSVIEKGQTVTLRCDPISGHDNLYWYRRVMGKEIKFLLHFVKESKQDESGMPNNRFLAERTGGTYSTLKVQPAELEDSGVYFCASSQVPDPYGYTFGSGTRLTVV.

This clonotype occurred many times. V and J are TRBV12-3 or TRBV12-4 and TRBJ1-1, with D unclear. Trimming removed 2 bases from V and 4 bases from J, with 8 bases in between. The CDR3 is 13 amino acids. Here the CDR3 reads CASSLTSVTEAFF. CDR3 nucleotides: TGTGCCAGCAGTTTAACAAGTGTCACTGAAGCTTTCTTT.

This clonotype was found a few times. This sequence joins TRBV24-1 and TRBJ1-5, with D uncertain. The CDR3 spans 17 residues. Germline CDR1 reads KGHDR; CDR2 reads SFDVKD. V was trimmed by 0 bases and J by 1 base, leaving 12 bases between them. In DNA form, the CDR3 reads TGTGCCACCAGTGATTTGCTCCTGGAGGGAAGCAATCAGCCCCAGCATTTT. Translated, it gives CATSDLLLEGSNQPQHF.

In its sample, this clonotype was seen a few times. In nucleotides, the CDR3 is TGTGCCAGTAGGGACAAACGCTCTGGAAACACCATATATTTT. This sequence encodes CASRDKRSGNTIYF. The gene calls are TRBV19 and TRBJ1-3, with a weak D call TRBD1 (5 bases). The CDR3 loop spans 14 amino acids. The germline V and J ends were trimmed by 6 bases and 0 bases, with 9 bases remaining between them. In germline, CDR1 is LNHDA, CDR2 SQIVND (reference sequence).

This clonotype has a handful of counts. This chain uses TRBV19 with TRBJ2-1; D is ambiguous. V lost 6 bases, J lost 0 bases, and 15 bases lay in between. The CDR3 contains 16 residues. Germline CDR1 reads LNHDA; CDR2 reads SQIVND (reference sequence). CDR3 sequence (DNA): TGTGCCAGTAGGGAATCCGGGCTCAGCTCCTACAATGAGCAGTTCTTC. Its protein is CASRESGLSSYNEQFF.

The chain is built from TRBV7-8 and TRBJ2-7; D gene unclear. V dropped 0 bases and J dropped 7 bases, with 16 bases sitting between them. Germline-derived CDR1 and CDR2 are SGHVS and FQNEAQ. The CDR3 extends over 15 amino acids. Written as DNA, the CDR3 is TGTGCCAGCAGCTTAGCGCTTCGTCAGGTGGGGGAGCAGTACTTC. Translating gives CASSLALRQVGEQYF.